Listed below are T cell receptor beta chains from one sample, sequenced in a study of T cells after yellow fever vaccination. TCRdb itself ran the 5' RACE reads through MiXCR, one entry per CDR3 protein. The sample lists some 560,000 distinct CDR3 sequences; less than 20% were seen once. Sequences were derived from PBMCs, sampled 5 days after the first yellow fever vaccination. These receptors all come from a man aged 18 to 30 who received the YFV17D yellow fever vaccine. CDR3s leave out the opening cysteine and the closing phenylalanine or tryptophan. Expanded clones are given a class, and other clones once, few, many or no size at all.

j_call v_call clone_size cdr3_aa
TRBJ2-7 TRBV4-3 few ASSQDWDWTSYEQY
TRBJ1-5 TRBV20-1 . SASKQGARQPQH
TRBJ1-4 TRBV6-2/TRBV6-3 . ASSYFGASNEKLF
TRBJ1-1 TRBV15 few ATSRDLVRGTGLWNTEAF
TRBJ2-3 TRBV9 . ASSVEVLSDTQY
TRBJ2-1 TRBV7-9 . ASSLRNAYNEQF
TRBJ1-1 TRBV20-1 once SAREQGNMNTEAF
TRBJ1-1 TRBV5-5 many ASSLGPPGGTEAF
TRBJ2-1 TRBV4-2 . ASSQPRAKAGGFYGEQF
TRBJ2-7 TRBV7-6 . ASSLDGTGSVKQY
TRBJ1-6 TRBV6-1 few ASSQRAYNSPLH
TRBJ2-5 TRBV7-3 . ASSRGAGETQY
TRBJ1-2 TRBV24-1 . ATSDGWGRGRGYGYT
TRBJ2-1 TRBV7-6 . ASATFTSDNEQF
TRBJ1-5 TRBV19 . ASSAANSNQPQH
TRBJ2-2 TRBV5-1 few ASSLVVAGTGELF
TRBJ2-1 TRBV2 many ASRRSWTDYNEQF
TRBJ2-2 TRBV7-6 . ASSSPKERRELF
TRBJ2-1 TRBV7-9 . ASSSSSGGAGLEQF
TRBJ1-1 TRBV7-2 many ASSLQRNTEAF
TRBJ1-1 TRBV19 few AKWMNTEAF
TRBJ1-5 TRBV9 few ASGGLYSNQPQH
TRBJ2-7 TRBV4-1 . ASSQEEGTYEQY
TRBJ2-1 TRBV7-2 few ASSRRQEGNEQF
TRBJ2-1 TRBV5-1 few ASSFITDGPYNEQF
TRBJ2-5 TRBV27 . ASSLTRSGLAEETQY
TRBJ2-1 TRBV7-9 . ASSPGTGEYEQF
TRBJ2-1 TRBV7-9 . ASSLGQGVDNEQF
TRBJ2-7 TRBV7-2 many ASSLAGDSYEQY
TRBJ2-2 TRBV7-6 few ASSLSSQGEIWTGELF
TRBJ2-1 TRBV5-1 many ASSHLNEQF
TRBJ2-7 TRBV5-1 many ASTRRTGATYEQY
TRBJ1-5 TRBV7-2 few ASSWGSGIGQPQH
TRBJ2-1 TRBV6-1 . ASRKAGGPNEQF
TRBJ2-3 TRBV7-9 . ASRGGASDTQY
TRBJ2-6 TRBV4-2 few ASRQEETRAAGANVLT
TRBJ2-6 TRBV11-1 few ASSLAGYSGANVLT
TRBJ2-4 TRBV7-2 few ASSLAGIQY
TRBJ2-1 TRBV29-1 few SVWTSGGFSSSYNEQF
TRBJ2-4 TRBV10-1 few ASSEGTRPPHIQY
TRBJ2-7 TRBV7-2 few ASSLGGPTLYEQY
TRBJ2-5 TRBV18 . ASSPPEAGGQETQY
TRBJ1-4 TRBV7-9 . ASSLAGQGWEKLF
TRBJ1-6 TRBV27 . ASSLAWGGSPLH
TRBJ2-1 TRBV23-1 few ASSHGFSYNEQF
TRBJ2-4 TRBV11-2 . ASSLRGALAKNIQY